This T cell receptor beta chain appears in the sequencing data of a study of CD8 T cells in ankylosing spondylitis. This clonotype was detected a few times. Antigen: not known. Trimming took 7 bases from V and 5 from J; bases not matched to a gene: 10. This CDR3 spans 15 amino acids. Whole-study results and caveats: Within ankylosing spondylitis blood, a TCR beta motif made up of under 10 highly homologous variants appeared to be characteristic.

MiXCR, applied by TCRdb to the 5' RACE reads, yields one record per CDR3 protein. This table holds more than 300,000 distinct CDR3 sequences, approximately 8% found once. Material for sequencing was blood, either unsorted or a sorted T cell fraction (not recorded which). The TCR sequence derives from a male donor with ankylosing spondylitis. The V and J genes are TRBV12-3 or TRBV12-4 and TRBJ2-1; 8 bases are shared with TRBD2. This chain's CDR3 is CASIGQAGVHNEQFF. CDR3 DNA sequence: TGTGCCAGCATCGGACAAGCGGGAGTTCACAATGAGCAGTTCTTC.